Listed below are T cell receptor beta chains from one sample, sequenced in a study of vaccination and CD4 T cells after COVID-19. Their antigens remain unidentified. TCRdb itself ran the PCR reads through MiXCR, one entry per CDR3 protein. The table shows fewer than 6,500 distinct CDR3 sequences, with 50% to 65% occurring only once. Input material: CD4+ T cells from blood, cultured in vitro. The receptors come from a human donor who had recovered from COVID-19. Each CDR3 is given with its conserved first and last residue. D genes are given only for firm matches. Only some rows state a clone size, as once, few, many or a class for expanded clones.

j_gene: TRBJ1-2
d_gene: TRBD1
v_gene: TRBV11-3
abundance: -
CDR3nt: TGTGCCAGCAGCTCGACAGGGGTTAACTATGGCTACACCTTC
CDR3aa: CASSSTGVNYGYTF

j_gene: TRBJ2-3
d_gene: TRBD2
v_gene: TRBV25-1
abundance: -
CDR3nt: TGTGCCAGCAGCCCCGGACTAGCGGGTCTCACAGATACGCAGTATTTT
CDR3aa: CASSPGLAGLTDTQYF

j_gene: TRBJ1-1
d_gene: -
v_gene: TRBV11-2
abundance: -
CDR3nt: TGTGCCAGCAGCGGGGGAGCTCTCGCGAACACTGAAGCTTTCTTT
CDR3aa: CASSGGALANTEAFF

j_gene: TRBJ1-1
d_gene: TRBD1
v_gene: TRBV27
abundance: -
CDR3nt: TGTGCCAGCGGGGACAGGGGGCGAACTGAAGCTTTCTTT
CDR3aa: CASGDRGRTEAFF

j_gene: TRBJ2-7
d_gene: -
v_gene: TRBV5-4
abundance: few
CDR3nt: TGTGCCAGCAGCCCCGGGGGCCAGGGCAACGAGCAGTACTTC
CDR3aa: CASSPGGQGNEQYF

j_gene: TRBJ2-3
d_gene: TRBD1
v_gene: TRBV24-1
abundance: few
CDR3nt: TGTGCCACCAGTGGCGGGGACAGGGGTTGGACAGATACGCAGTATTTT
CDR3aa: CATSGGDRGWTDTQYF

j_gene: TRBJ2-2
d_gene: -
v_gene: TRBV6-2/TRBV6-3
abundance: once
CDR3nt: TGTGCCAGCAGAGAACCCACAGGGCCGAACACCGGGGAGCTGTTTTTT
CDR3aa: CASREPTGPNTGELFF

j_gene: TRBJ2-1
d_gene: TRBD2
v_gene: TRBV27
abundance: once
CDR3nt: TGTGCCAGCAGGGGGCTAGCGGGAGGGCGTGGTAAGGGGCAGTTCTTC
CDR3aa: CASRGLAGGRGKGQFF

j_gene: TRBJ2-7
d_gene: -
v_gene: TRBV15
abundance: few
CDR3nt: TGTGCCACCAGCAGAGATGCTCAGGGGTTCCACGAGCAGTACTTC
CDR3aa: CATSRDAQGFHEQYF

j_gene: TRBJ2-3
d_gene: -
v_gene: TRBV15
abundance: few
CDR3nt: TGTGCCACCAGCAGAGACAGGCTATACACAGATACGCAGTATTTT
CDR3aa: CATSRDRLYTDTQYF

j_gene: TRBJ2-5
d_gene: TRBD2
v_gene: TRBV30
abundance: -
CDR3nt: TGTGCCTGGGGGGGACTAGCGGCAGAGACCCAGTACTTC
CDR3aa: CAWGGLAAETQYF

j_gene: TRBJ1-1
d_gene: -
v_gene: TRBV5-4
abundance: large
CDR3nt: TGTGCCAGCAGCTTTGATCCACCAGGTGCTGAAGCTTTCTTT
CDR3aa: CASSFDPPGAEAFF

j_gene: TRBJ2-4
d_gene: -
v_gene: TRBV28
abundance: -
CDR3nt: TGTGCCAGCAGTGCGGCCACCGTTCTAGCCAAAAACATTCAGTACTTC
CDR3aa: CASSAATVLAKNIQYF

j_gene: TRBJ1-5
d_gene: -
v_gene: TRBV11-2
abundance: -
CDR3nt: TGTGCCAGCAGCTTTTCCCAGGGAAGCAATCAGCCCCAGCATTTT
CDR3aa: CASSFSQGSNQPQHF

j_gene: TRBJ2-3
d_gene: -
v_gene: TRBV6-1
abundance: -
CDR3nt: TGTGCCAGCAGTGAAGCGCGGAAAGCTGCAACAGATACGCAGTATTTT
CDR3aa: CASSEARKAATDTQYF

j_gene: TRBJ2-5
d_gene: -
v_gene: TRBV5-6
abundance: -
CDR3nt: TGTGCCAGCAGCTTCTCAGGAGATTTGGGGGAGACCCAGTACTTC
CDR3aa: CASSFSGDLGETQYF

j_gene: TRBJ2-7
d_gene: -
v_gene: TRBV20-1
abundance: -
CDR3nt: TGCAGTGCTAGAGCACCACTCTCCTACGAGCAGTACTTC
CDR3aa: CSARAPLSYEQYF

j_gene: TRBJ1-2
d_gene: -
v_gene: TRBV19
abundance: few
CDR3nt: TGTGCCAGTAGTACCGGCTATGGCTACACCTTC
CDR3aa: CASSTGYGYTF

j_gene: TRBJ1-5
d_gene: -
v_gene: TRBV6-2/TRBV6-3
abundance: few
CDR3nt: TGTGCCAGCAGCCCGGGGGGTAGCAATCAGCCCCAGCATTTT
CDR3aa: CASSPGGSNQPQHF

j_gene: TRBJ2-2
d_gene: TRBD1
v_gene: TRBV11-3
abundance: -
CDR3nt: TGTGCCAGCAGCTCCAGGGGGCCGAGCGGGGAGCTGTTTTTT
CDR3aa: CASSSRGPSGELFF

j_gene: TRBJ1-2
d_gene: TRBD1
v_gene: TRBV20-1
abundance: -
CDR3nt: TGCAGTGCCATCACAGGGGCGGGCTATGGCTACACCTTC
CDR3aa: CSAITGAGYGYTF

j_gene: TRBJ1-5
d_gene: TRBD1
v_gene: TRBV6-2/TRBV6-3
abundance: few
CDR3nt: TGTGCCACCTCAGACAGGGGGCTTCAGCCCCAGCATTTT
CDR3aa: CATSDRGLQPQHF